The entry below gives a single T cell receptor beta chain sequence along with its context. The specificity of this receptor is unknown. No qualities accompany the bases; no much larger clone lies one base away. In the same sample, other DNA sequences code for this CDR3. This entry is derived from a study of shared clonotypes between healthy human individuals (TCRdb year 2020). Some background on the complete study: The cohort included three men and two women between 18 and 49 years of age. Leukapheresis yielded between about 0.9 and 10 billion PBMCs per donor. To estimate repertoire size and how much clonotypes are shared between individuals, the study performed deep sequencing of blood TCR repertoires from five healthy adults. Per donor, three plates each were used for CD4 naive and CD4 memory, two for CD8 naive, and one for CD8 memory. To increase sequencing depth and limit assay-specific biases, different laboratories used diverse techniques to prepare libraries and sequence TCR repertoires. Results the study describes overall, beyond this receptor: Sampling was restricted to blood, and TCR repertoires in tissue are likely to differ from TCR repertoires in blood. Naive subsets generally had larger estimated clonotype richness than memory subsets. Roughly 5% of naive CD4, 3.5% of naive CD8, 2.3% of memory CD4, and around 0.4% of memory CD8 clonotypes were shared across a few donors. Because the study included only a small number of donors, the genetic and exposure-history diversity represented was limited. Even with the large sequencing depth, rarefaction of the sorted-subset datasets indicated that sequencing was incomplete. Higher generation probabilities were observed for clonotypes shared by all four sorted-subset donors than for non-shared clonotypes. Based on pairwise subsampling, the degree of clonotype sharing among donors was expected to be affected by sequencing depth.

Healthy HIV-negative adults with no recently reported acute infections or vaccinations were included as donors. All donors were Caucasian adults living in Nashville, Tennessee, USA. CD4+ T cells were enriched through magnetic negative selection, after which naive cells were positively selected on CD45RA and the remaining negative fraction served as the memory subset. Blood was obtained by leukapheresis, after which PBMCs were separated by Ficoll-Histopaque density gradient centrifugation and cryopreserved in liquid nitrogen vapor phase. Analytical flow cytometry was used to check the purity and quantity of every magnetically sorted T cell population. Genomic DNA was isolated from every sorted fraction and measured by UV absorbance on a Nanodrop 2000c. CDR1 and CDR2 are drawn from the germline V gene (reference sequence): GTSNPN, SVGIG. The CDR3 runs 13 residues from the cysteine to the phenylalanine. Only CDR3 DNA remains: 39 bases, in frame from the first base. V is pruned by 5 bases and J by 3 bases, leaving 4 bases of the junction without a gene match.

Using the deep immunoSEQ assay, multiplex PCR amplified TCR CDR3 regions from genomic DNA. Extracted genomic DNA from each cell subset was spread evenly across all wells of several immunoSEQ 96-well plates, with each plate serving as a replicate. For sorted subsets, each replicate PCR was loaded with 200 to 250 ng genomic DNA, equivalent to about 30,000 T cell genomes. Purified libraries were measured with a Qubit 3.0 fluorometer, size-checked on a Bioanalyzer 2100, and measured again with the KAPA Library Quantification kit. Each immunoSEQ 96-well plate was sequenced on its own single-read 150-cycle Illumina NextSeq 550 flow cell. The study's processing was this. The immunoSEQ output contained only junctional sequences without quality scores, so filtering could not match that applied to full-length reads. Sequences were annotated with PyIR, a Python wrapper for IgBLAST v1.9, and V/J genes and CDR3 were assigned using IMGT germline references. Reads were removed for weak V/J assignments (E-value above 1e-6), missing CDR3, stop codons, out-of-frame junctions, or ambiguous translated residues. V3J clonotypes were defined as sequences sharing an identical inferred V gene, J gene, and CDR3 amino acid sequence. To compute the percentage overlap between repertoires, the number of shared unique clonotypes was divided by the size of the smaller repertoire. RTK rarefaction, the Chao1 estimator, and Recon v2.1 estimates of unobserved clonotypes were used to assess repertoire richness. Generation probabilities were computed with OLGA for all TCRbeta clonotypes obtained by the gDNA method from four donors. Entries here come from immuneACCESS through TCRdb and include only in-frame sequences with V and J called. Some clones fail to appear in such tables; in the studies checked, an unresolved V gene covers under half of the shortfall, and the cause of the remainder is unknown. Clone size and the V and J calls come from that table; the DNA yielded D and trimming. The sample records 2,500,000 or so clones, roughly nine tenths of which are singletons. Over 0.12% of the sample comes from the top ten.

The receptor chain draws on TRBV30 and TRBJ2-7, with 10 central nucleotides matching TRBD1. Input material: naive CD4+ T cells sorted from blood. Interpreted using the paper, the cell subset or site label stands for: CD45RA+ positively selected. The TCR was taken from a man between 18 and 29 years old in good health. The bases read TGTGCCTGGGGACAGGGGGGCAGCTACGAGCAGTACTTC. Its translation reads: CAWGQGGSYEQYF.